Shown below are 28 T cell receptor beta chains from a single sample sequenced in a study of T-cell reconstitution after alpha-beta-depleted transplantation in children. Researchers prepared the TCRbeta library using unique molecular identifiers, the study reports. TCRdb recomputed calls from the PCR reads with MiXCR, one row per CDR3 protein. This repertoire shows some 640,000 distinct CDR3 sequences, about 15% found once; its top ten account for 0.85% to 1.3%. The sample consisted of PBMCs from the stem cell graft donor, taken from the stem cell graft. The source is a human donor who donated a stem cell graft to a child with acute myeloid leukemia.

CDR3 coding DNA: TGTGCCAGCAGTTTAGAGGAGGATACGCAGTATTTT. It is translated as CASSLEEDTQYF. The chain has TRBV12-3 or TRBV12-4 and TRBJ2-3; D not resolved. Trimming took off 1 base at V and 6 bases at J, with 5 bases between the two ends. The CDR3 contains 12 residues.

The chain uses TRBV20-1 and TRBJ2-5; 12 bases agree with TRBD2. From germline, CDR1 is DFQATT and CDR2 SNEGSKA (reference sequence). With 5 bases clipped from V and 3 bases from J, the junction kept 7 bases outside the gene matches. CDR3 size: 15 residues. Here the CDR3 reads CSAPNLAGGEETQYF. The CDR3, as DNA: TGCAGTGCTCCAAACCTAGCGGGGGGGGAAGAGACCCAGTACTTC.

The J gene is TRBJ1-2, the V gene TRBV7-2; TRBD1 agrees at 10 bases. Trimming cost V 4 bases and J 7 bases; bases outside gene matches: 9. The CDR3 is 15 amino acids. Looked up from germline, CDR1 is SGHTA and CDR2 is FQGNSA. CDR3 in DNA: TGTGCCAGCAGCTCCGGACAGGGGGTCATAGGTGGCTACACCTTC. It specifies CASSSGQGVIGGYTF.

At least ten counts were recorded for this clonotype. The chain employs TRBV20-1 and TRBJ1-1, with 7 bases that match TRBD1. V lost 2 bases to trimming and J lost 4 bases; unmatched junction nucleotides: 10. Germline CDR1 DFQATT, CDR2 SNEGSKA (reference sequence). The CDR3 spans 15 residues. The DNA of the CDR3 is TGCAGTGCTAGACGGGACAGATCAGGGGCCACTGAAGCTTTCTTT. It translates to CSARRDRSGATEAFF.

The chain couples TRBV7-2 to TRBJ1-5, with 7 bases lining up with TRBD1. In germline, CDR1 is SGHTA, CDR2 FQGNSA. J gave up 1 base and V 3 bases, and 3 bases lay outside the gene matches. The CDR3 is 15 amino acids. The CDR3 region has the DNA TGTGCCAGCAGCTTCCAGACAGGGAGCAATCAGCCCCAGCATTTT. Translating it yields CASSFQTGSNQPQHF.

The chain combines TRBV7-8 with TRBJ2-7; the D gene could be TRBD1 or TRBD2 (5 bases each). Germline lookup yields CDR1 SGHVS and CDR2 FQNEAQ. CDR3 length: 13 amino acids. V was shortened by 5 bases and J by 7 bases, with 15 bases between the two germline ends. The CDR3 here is CASSLRLNREQYF. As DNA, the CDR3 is TGTGCCAGCAGCCTAAGACTAAACAGGGAGCAGTACTTC.

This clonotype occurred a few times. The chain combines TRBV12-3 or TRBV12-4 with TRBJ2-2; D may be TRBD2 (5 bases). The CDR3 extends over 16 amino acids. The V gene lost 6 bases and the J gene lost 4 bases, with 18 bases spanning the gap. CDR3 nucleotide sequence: TGTGCCAGCAGCCCTTCCGGCCCTGCGGGCACCGGGGAGCTGTTTTTT. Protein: CASSPSGPAGTGELFF.

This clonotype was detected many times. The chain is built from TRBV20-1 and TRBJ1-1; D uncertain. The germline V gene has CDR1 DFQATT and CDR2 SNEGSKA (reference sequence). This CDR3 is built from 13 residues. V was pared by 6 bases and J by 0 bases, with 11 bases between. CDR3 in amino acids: CSAQGYMNTEAFF. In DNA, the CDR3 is TGCAGTGCCCAAGGGTATATGAACACTGAAGCTTTCTTT.

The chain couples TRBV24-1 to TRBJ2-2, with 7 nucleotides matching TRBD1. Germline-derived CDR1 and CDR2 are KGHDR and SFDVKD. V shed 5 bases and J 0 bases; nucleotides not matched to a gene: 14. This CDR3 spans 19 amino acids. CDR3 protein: CATSALRLGQGANTGELFF. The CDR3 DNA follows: TGTGCCACCAGTGCGCTCCGTCTCGGGCAGGGGGCGAACACCGGGGAGCTGTTTTTT.

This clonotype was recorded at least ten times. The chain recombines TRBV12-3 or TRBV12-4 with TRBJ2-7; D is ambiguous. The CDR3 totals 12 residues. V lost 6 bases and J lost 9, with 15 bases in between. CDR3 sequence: CASSTLGSGQYF. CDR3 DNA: TGTGCCAGCAGCACCTTAGGGTCGGGGCAGTACTTC.

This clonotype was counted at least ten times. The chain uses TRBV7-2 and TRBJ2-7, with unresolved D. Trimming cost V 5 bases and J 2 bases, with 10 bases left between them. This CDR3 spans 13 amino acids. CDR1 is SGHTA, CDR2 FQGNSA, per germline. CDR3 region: CASSTGMAYEQYF. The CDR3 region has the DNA TGTGCCAGCAGCACCGGTATGGCCTACGAGCAGTACTTC.

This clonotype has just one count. CDR3 DNA sequence: TGTGCCAGCAGCTTAGGGGACGGACTAGCGGGGGCCTACGAGCAGTACTTC. Translating it yields CASSLGDGLAGAYEQYF. The V call is TRBV7-2, the J call TRBJ2-7; TRBD2 agrees at 13 bases. The CDR3 is 17 amino acids. CDR1 and CDR2 (germline): SGHTA, FQGNSA. Trimming at V came to 1 base and at J to 2 bases, leaving 5 bases not matched to a gene.

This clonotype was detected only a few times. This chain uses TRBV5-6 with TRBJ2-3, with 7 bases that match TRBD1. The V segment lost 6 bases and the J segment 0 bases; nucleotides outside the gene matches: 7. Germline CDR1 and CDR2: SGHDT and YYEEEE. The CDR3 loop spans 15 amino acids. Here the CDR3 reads CASTNPGQSTDTQYF. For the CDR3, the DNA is TGTGCCAGCACCAATCCGGGACAGAGCACAGATACGCAGTATTTT.

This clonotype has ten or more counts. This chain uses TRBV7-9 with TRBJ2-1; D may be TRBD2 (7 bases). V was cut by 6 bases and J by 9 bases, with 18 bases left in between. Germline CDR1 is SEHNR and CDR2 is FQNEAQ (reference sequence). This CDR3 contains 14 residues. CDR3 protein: CASSQLWGGSEQFF. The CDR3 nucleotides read TGTGCCAGCAGTCAACTGTGGGGGGGCAGTGAGCAGTTCTTC.

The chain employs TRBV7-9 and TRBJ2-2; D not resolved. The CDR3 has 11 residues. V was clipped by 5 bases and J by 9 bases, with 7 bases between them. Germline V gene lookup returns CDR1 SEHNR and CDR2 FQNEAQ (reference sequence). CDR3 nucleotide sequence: TGTGCCAGCAGCCCCATCCGGGAGCTGTTTTTT. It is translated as CASSPIRELFF.

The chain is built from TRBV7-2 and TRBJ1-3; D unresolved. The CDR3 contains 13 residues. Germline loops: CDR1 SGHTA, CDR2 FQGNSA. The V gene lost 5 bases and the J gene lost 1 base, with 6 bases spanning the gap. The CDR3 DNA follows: TGTGCCAGCAGCGACGGTTCTGGAAACACCATATATTTT. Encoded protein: CASSDGSGNTIYF.

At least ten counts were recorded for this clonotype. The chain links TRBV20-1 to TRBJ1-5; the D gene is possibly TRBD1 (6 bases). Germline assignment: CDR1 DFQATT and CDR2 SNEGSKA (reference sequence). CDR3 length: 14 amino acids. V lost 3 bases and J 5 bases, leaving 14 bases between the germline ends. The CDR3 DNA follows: TGCAGTGCTAGGGGGGGCTGGGGGTATCAGCCCCAGCATTTT. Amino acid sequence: CSARGGWGYQPQHF.

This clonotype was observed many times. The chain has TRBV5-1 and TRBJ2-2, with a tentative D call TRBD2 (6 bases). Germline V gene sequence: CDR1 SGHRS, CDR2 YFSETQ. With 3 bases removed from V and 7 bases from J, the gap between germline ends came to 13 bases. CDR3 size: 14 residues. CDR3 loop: CASSYIGSYGELFF. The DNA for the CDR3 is TGCGCCAGCAGCTACATCGGGAGTTACGGGGAGCTGTTTTTT.

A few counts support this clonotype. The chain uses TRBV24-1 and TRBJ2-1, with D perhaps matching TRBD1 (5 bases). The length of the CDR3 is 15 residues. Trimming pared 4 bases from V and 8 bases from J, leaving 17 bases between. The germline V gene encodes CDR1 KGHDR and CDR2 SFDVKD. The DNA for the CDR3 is TGTGCCACCAGTGAGAAGGGCCTAGGGGTCGATGAGCAGTTCTTC. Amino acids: CATSEKGLGVDEQFF.

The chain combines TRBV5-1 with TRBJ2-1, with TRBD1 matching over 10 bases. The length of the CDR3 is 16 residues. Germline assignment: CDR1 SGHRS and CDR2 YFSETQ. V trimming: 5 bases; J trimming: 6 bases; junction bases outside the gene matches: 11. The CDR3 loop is CASRSSGTGAFNEQFF. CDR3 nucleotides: TGCGCCAGCAGATCTTCCGGGACAGGGGCCTTCAATGAGCAGTTCTTC.

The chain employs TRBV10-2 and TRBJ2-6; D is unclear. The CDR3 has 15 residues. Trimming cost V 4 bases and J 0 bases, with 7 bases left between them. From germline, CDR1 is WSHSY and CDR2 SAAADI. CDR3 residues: CASSVTRSGANVLTF. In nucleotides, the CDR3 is TGCGCCAGCAGTGTAACGCGCTCTGGGGCCAACGTCCTGACTTTC.

CDR3 region: CASSFGGEDYEQYF. Written as DNA, the CDR3 is TGTGCCAGCAGCTTTGGGGGAGAGGACTACGAGCAGTACTTC. The V and J genes are TRBV7-9 and TRBJ2-7; D may match TRBD1 or TRBD2 (5 bases each). The germline V gene has CDR1 SEHNR and CDR2 FQNEAQ (reference sequence). CDR3 length: 14 residues. Between the trimmed V and J ends, which lost 3 bases and 3 bases, there was a span of 12 bases.

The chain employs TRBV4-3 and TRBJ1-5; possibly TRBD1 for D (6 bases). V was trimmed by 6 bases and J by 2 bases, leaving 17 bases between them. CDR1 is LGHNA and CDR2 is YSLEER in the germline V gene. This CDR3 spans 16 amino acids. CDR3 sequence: CASSSSWTEGNQPQHF. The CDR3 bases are TGCGCCAGCAGTTCTTCCTGGACAGAGGGCAATCAGCCCCAGCATTTT.

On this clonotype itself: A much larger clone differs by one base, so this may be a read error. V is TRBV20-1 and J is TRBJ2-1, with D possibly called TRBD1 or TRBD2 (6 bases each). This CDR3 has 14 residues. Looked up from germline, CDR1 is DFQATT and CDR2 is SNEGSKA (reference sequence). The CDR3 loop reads CSARYRDSSNEQFF. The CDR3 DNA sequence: TGCAGTGCTAGATACAGGGACTCCTCCAATGAGCAGTTCTTC.

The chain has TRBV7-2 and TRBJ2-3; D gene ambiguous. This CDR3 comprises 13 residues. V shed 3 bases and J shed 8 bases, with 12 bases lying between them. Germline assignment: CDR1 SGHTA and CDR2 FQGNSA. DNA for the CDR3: TGTGCCAGCAGCTTTGCTATAGTTGGTACGCAGTATTTT. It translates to CASSFAIVGTQYF.

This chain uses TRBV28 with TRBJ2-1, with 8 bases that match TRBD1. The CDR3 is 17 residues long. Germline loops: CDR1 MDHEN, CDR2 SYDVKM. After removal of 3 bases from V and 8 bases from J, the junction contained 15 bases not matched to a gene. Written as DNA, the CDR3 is TGTGCCAGCAGTTTGGTGACAGGGGTAAAGTGGGGCCATGAGCAGTTCTTC. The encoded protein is CASSLVTGVKWGHEQFF. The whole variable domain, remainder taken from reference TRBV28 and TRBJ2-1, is DVKVTQSSRYLVKRTGEKVFLECVQDMDHENMFWYRQDPGLGLRLIYFSYDVKMKEKGDIPEGYSVSREKKERFSLILESASTNQTSMYLCASSLVTGVKWGHEQFFGPGTRLTVL.

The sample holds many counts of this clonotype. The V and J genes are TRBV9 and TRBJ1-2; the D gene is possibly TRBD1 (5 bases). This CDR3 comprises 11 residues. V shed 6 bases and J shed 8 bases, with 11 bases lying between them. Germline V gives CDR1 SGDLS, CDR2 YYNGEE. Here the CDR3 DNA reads TGTGCCAGCACGTCACGGGGCGGCTACACCTTC. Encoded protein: CASTSRGGYTF.

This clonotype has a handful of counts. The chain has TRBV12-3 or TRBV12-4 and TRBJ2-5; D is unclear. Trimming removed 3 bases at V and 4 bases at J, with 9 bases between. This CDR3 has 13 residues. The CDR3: CASSLDAPETQYF. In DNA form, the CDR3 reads TGTGCCAGCAGTTTGGACGCCCCAGAGACCCAGTACTTC.